Shown below are 22 T cell receptor beta chains from a single sample sequenced in a study of shared clonotypes between healthy human individuals. TCRdb's copy holds only in-frame clones and misses some; the assay was immunoSEQ multiplex PCR. Among approximately 1.1 million clones listed, about 84% were seen once. The material sequenced was memory CD4+ T cells from PBMCs. Documented subset: CD45RA-negative fraction. These receptors were obtained from a man between 18 and 29 years old in good health. Some clones in this sample may be carry-over from other donors' samples.

Here the CDR3 reads CASSLNRGLYEQYF. For the CDR3, the DNA is TGTGCCAGCAGCTTAAACAGGGGGCTTTACGAGCAGTACTTC. V and J are TRBV7-8 and TRBJ2-7, with 9 bases identical to TRBD1. The V gene's germline CDR1 is SGHVS and CDR2 FQNEAQ. V lost 2 bases and J lost 4; bases outside the gene matches: 3. The CDR3 runs 14 residues.

This clone has more than one count but fewer than ten. DNA for the CDR3: TGTGCCAGCAGCCAACTACAGGGGATCGCTGAAGCTTTCTTT. Residues: CASSQLQGIAEAFF. The chain carries TRBV4-2 and TRBJ1-1, with 7 bases matching TRBD1. The CDR3 totals 14 residues. V shed 2 bases, J shed 6 bases, and the junction held 6 bases outside the gene matches. In germline, CDR1 is LGHNA, CDR2 YNFKEQ.

V gene TRBV18 combines with J gene TRBJ2-7, with TRBD2 identical over 8 bases. This CDR3 has 14 amino acids. J was trimmed by 4 bases and V by 4 bases; bases with no gene match: 6. Per germline, CDR1 KGHSH and CDR2 LQKENI. The CDR3: CASSRAGVLYEQYF. The CDR3 DNA reads as TGTGCCAGCTCACGAGCGGGAGTCCTTTACGAGCAGTACTTC.

The V gene is TRBV19, the J gene TRBJ1-3, with D maybe TRBD1 (6 bases). CDR1 LNHDA and CDR2 SQIVND come from the germline V gene (reference sequence). The CDR3 runs to 21 residues. Trimming stripped 3 bases from V and 4 bases from J, with 31 bases between. The DNA of the CDR3 is TGTGCCAGTAGTATTCGTCTTGTTTCCCGGGACACATCCGCGCGAGGAAACACCATATATTTT. It is translated as CASSIRLVSRDTSARGNTIYF.

The chain joins TRBV5-6 to TRBJ2-1, with no clear D. With 5 bases removed from V and 2 bases from J, the gap between germline ends came to 14 bases. Germline CDR1 reads SGHDT; CDR2 reads YYEEEE. The CDR3 length is 15 residues. The CDR3 DNA is TGTGCCAGCAGTCCCCGGTTGGACCCCTACAATGAGCAGTTCTTC. Translated: CASSPRLDPYNEQFF.

This chain joins TRBV29-1 and TRBJ2-1; maybe TRBD2 (6 bases). This CDR3 has 12 residues. The V and J ends lost 7 bases and 6 bases respectively, with 13 bases between them. Germline CDR1 and CDR2: SQVTM and ANQGSEA. CDR3 sequence: CSAGDFLNEQFF. The CDR3 coding sequence is TGCAGCGCCGGGGACTTCCTCAATGAGCAGTTCTTC.

To note about this clone: Distinct nucleotide sequences in the sample also encode this CDR3. This chain connects TRBV5-1 to TRBJ2-1; D call uncertain. In germline, CDR1 is SGHRS, CDR2 YFSETQ. V lost 0 bases and J 5 bases, leaving 6 bases between the germline ends. This CDR3 spans 13 amino acids. This CDR3 is CASSLEVNNEQFF. The CDR3 DNA follows: TGCGCCAGCAGCTTGGAGGTCAACAATGAGCAGTTCTTC.

This clone showed up just once. The chain combines TRBV6-4 with TRBJ1-2; tentatively, D is TRBD1 (6 bases). The V and J ends lost 6 bases and 6 bases respectively, with 14 bases between them. The CDR3 is 13 residues long. Germline values: CDR1 MRHNA, CDR2 SNTAGT. The CDR3 here is CASRAGTIHGYTF. In DNA, the CDR3 is TGTGCCAGCAGGGCCGGGACAATACATGGCTACACCTTC.

Regarding this clone: The sample carries other DNA sequences with the same CDR3. The gene calls are TRBV18 and TRBJ2-7; the D gene is possibly TRBD1 (6 bases). Per germline, CDR1 KGHSH and CDR2 LQKENI. The CDR3 runs 14 residues. V lost 0 bases and J lost 2, with 8 bases in between. The CDR3 is CASSPPGQPYEQYF. Written as DNA, the CDR3 is TGTGCCAGCTCACCACCGGGACAACCCTACGAGCAGTACTTC.

The genes are TRBV11-3 and TRBJ2-3, with D uncertain. CDR3 length equals 13 residues. The V end was cut by 6 bases, the J end by 6 bases, with 13 bases between. The germline gives CDR1 SGHNT, CDR2 YENEEA. The CDR3 DNA reads as TGTGCCAGCAGTCCAATTAGAGGTGATACGCAGTATTTT. It translates to CASSPIRGDTQYF.

This clone has a handful of counts. The chain has TRBV9 and TRBJ1-2; D gene unclear. The CDR3 runs 15 residues. V dropped 0 bases and J dropped 3 bases, with 12 bases sitting between them. CDR1 and CDR2 (germline): SGDLS, YYNGEE. The CDR3 coding sequence is TGTGCCAGCAGCGTAGGGTCGACACCTTACTATGGCTACACCTTC. Its protein is CASSVGSTPYYGYTF.

The chain uses TRBV5-1 and TRBJ2-5, with TRBD1 identical over 9 bases. V lost 3 bases to trimming and J lost 1 base; unmatched junction nucleotides: 13. Germline values: CDR1 SGHRS, CDR2 YFSETQ. The CDR3 sequence is 18 residues long. CDR3 in DNA: TGCGCCAGCAGCTGGGGACCGACCGGGACAGGGCCCCAAGAGACCCAGTACTTC. Encoded protein: CASSWGPTGTGPQETQYF.

V is TRBV5-1 and J is TRBJ1-4; no clear D gene. CDR1 and CDR2 from the germline V gene are SGHRS and YFSETQ. The CDR3 covers 16 residues. V dropped 3 bases and J dropped 7 bases, with 19 bases sitting between them. Here the CDR3 reads CASSWAPGITAEKLFF. The CDR3 nucleotides are TGCGCCAGCAGCTGGGCCCCCGGGATAACAGCTGAAAAACTGTTTTTT.

This chain connects TRBV19 to TRBJ2-5; a weak D match, TRBD2 (5 bases). The CDR3 totals 17 residues. Germline lookup yields CDR1 LNHDA and CDR2 SQIVND (reference sequence). V lost 4 bases, J lost 5 bases, and 23 bases lay in between. In DNA, the CDR3 is TGTGCCAGTAGTACCCCCCACTCTTCTAGCTCTCTGGAGACCCAGTACTTC. Amino acids: CASSTPHSSSSLETQYF.

The chain has TRBV6-1 and TRBJ2-3, with D tentatively TRBD2 (5 bases). V was trimmed by 3 bases and J by 0 bases, leaving 19 bases between them. Germline values: CDR1 MNHNS, CDR2 SASEGT. This CDR3 region has 18 residues. Written as DNA, the CDR3 is TGTGCCAGCAGTGAGAGGGTGTTGGGGAGTCTTAGCACAGATACGCAGTATTTT. Residues: CASSERVLGSLSTDTQYF.

The chain has TRBV5-6 and TRBJ1-3; D is unclear. This CDR3 region has 15 residues. V was clipped by 0 bases and J by 2 bases, with 9 bases between them. Germline CDR1 is SGHDT and CDR2 is YYEEEE. The CDR3 protein is CASSLGAGPGNTIYF. The CDR3 nucleotides are TGTGCCAGCAGCTTGGGGGCCGGGCCTGGAAACACCATATATTTT.

This sequence joins TRBV4-1 and TRBJ1-2; D is undetermined. The CDR3 length is 13 residues. Germline loops: CDR1 MGHRA, CDR2 YSYEKL. Trimming shortened V by 0 bases and J by 8 bases, and 10 bases separated the two germline ends. CDR3 in amino acids: CASSQDRDRGYTF. CDR3 nucleotides: TGCGCCAGCAGCCAAGATCGAGACCGGGGCTACACCTTC.

This clone came up once. The rearrangement uses TRBV11-2 and TRBJ2-2, with 11 bases that match TRBD2. The CDR3 spans 15 residues. Per the germline V gene, CDR1 is SGHAT and CDR2 is FQNNGV. The trim removed 11 bases at V and 7 bases at J, leaving 12 bases unmatched. For the CDR3, the DNA is TGTGCCTTAAACGAAGGACTAGCGGGTCACGGGGAGCTGTTTTTT. Translating gives CALNEGLAGHGELFF.

As concerns this clone: Other nucleotide sequences in the sample specify the same CDR3. This chain uses TRBV28 with TRBJ1-5; a weak D match, TRBD1 (6 bases). The CDR3 runs to 14 residues. Looked up from germline, CDR1 is MDHEN and CDR2 is SYDVKM. The V and J ends lost 6 bases and 1 base respectively, with 10 bases between them. Written as DNA, the CDR3 is TGTGCCAGCAGGGGAACAGGGAGCAATCAGCCCCAGCATTTT. Translated: CASRGTGSNQPQHF.

The chain couples TRBV28 to TRBJ1-4; possible D gene TRBD1, 6 bases. This CDR3 contains 15 residues. CDR1 is MDHEN and CDR2 is SYDVKM in the germline V gene. Trimming pared 5 bases from V and 8 bases from J, leaving 18 bases between. The CDR3 DNA sequence: TGTGCCAGCAGTACCACTACAGGGATAAGGGAAAAACTGTTTTTT. It yields the protein CASSTTTGIREKLFF.

The chain uses TRBV5-1 and TRBJ1-1; a possible D gene is TRBD1 (6 bases). The V end was cut by 4 bases, the J end by 0 bases, with 13 bases between. Germline lookup yields CDR1 SGHRS and CDR2 YFSETQ. The CDR3 loop spans 15 amino acids. The CDR3 protein is CASSLTTGMNTEAFF. CDR3 sequence (DNA): TGCGCCAGCAGCCTTACGACAGGAATGAACACTGAAGCTTTCTTT.

The V and J genes are TRBV29-1 and TRBJ2-7; TRBD1 matches at 9 bases. From germline, CDR1 is SQVTM and CDR2 ANQGSEA. The CDR3 sequence is 14 residues long. V was clipped by 3 bases and J by 3 bases; unmatched bases: 6. The CDR3 is CSVDYRGLGYEQYF. The CDR3 DNA sequence: TGCAGCGTTGATTACAGGGGGCTTGGCTACGAGCAGTACTTC.